Below are 5 T cell receptor beta chains sequenced from a single sample in a study of blood T cell repertoires in COVID-19. TCRdb's copy holds only in-frame clones and misses some; the assay was immunoSEQ multiplex PCR. The table has some 290,000 clones, roughly nine tenths seen once. The sequencing input was peripheral blood. The receptors originated from a woman aged 25 to 45 with COVID-19, enrolled during active disease.

V is TRBV2 and J is TRBJ2-7, with D uncertain. Trimming pared 6 bases from V and 4 bases from J, leaving 4 bases between. Germline-derived CDR1 and CDR2 are SNHLY and FYNNEI. The CDR3 has 10 residues. The CDR3: CASSLYEQYF. The CDR3 nucleotides are TGTGCCAGCAGCTTATACGAGCAGTACTTC.

V is TRBV11-2 and J is TRBJ2-5; D gene uncertain. The CDR3 runs 16 residues. CDR1 is SGHAT, CDR2 FQNNGV, per germline. Trimming removed 1 base from V and 5 bases from J, with 17 bases in between. CDR3: CASSLGGASAPETQYF. The CDR3 DNA is TGTGCCAGCAGCTTAGGAGGAGCTAGTGCCCCGGAGACCCAGTACTTC.

The chain links TRBV5-8 to TRBJ2-2; D unclear. Trimming removed 4 bases from V and 0 bases from J, with 7 bases in between. The CDR3 sequence is 14 residues long. Germline values: CDR1 SGHTS, CDR2 YDEGEE. CDR3 protein: CASSLTSNTGELFF. The CDR3, as DNA: TGTGCCAGCAGCCTGACTTCGAACACCGGGGAGCTGTTTTTT.

The V and J genes are TRBV10-2 and TRBJ1-1, with D possibly TRBD1 on 5 matching bases. The CDR3 length is 13 residues. V was clipped by 1 base and J by 3 bases, with 6 bases between them. Germline V gene lookup returns CDR1 WSHSY and CDR2 SAAADI. The CDR3 loop reads CASSEWGDTEAFF. The DNA for the CDR3 is TGCGCCAGCAGTGAGTGGGGCGACACTGAAGCTTTCTTT.

This clone was seen once. CDR3 protein: CARSLTGTSGRFNTGELFF. The CDR3 DNA sequence: TGTGCCAGAAGCTTGACCGGGACTAGCGGGAGATTCAACACCGGGGAGCTGTTTTTT. The gene calls are TRBV5-3 and TRBJ2-2; 14 bases align to TRBD2. TRBV5-3 is known as an ORF, though its function is uncertain. The V segment lost 1 base and the J segment 2 bases; nucleotides outside the gene matches: 7. The CDR3 extends over 19 amino acids.